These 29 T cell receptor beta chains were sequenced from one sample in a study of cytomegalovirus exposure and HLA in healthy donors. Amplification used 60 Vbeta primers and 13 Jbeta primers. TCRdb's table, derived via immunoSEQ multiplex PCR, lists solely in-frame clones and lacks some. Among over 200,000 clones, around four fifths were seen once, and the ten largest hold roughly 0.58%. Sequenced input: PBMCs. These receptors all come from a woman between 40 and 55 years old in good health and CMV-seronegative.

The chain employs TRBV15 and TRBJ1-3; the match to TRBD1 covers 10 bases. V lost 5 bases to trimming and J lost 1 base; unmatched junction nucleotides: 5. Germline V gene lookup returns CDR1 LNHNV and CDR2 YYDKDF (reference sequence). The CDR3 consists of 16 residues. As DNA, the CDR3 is TGTGCCACCAGCGGATGGACAGGGGGTTCTGGAAACACCATATATTTT. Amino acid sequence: CATSGWTGGSGNTIYF.

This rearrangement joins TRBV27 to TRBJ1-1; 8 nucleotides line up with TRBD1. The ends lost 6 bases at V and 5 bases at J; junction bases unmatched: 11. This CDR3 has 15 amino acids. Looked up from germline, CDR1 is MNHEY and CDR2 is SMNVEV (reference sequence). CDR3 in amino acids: CASRDLQGARTEAFF. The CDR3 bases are TGTGCCAGCAGGGATCTCCAGGGGGCCCGGACTGAAGCTTTCTTT.

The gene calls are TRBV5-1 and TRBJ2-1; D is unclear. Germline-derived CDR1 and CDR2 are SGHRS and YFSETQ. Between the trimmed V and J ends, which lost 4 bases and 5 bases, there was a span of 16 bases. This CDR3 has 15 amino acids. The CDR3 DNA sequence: TGCGCCAGCAGCAAACAGTCTTCGACCAACAATGAGCAGTTCTTC. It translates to CASSKQSSTNNEQFF.

The CDR3 bases are TGTGCCAGCAGTGACCCGCCAGGGCTGTCCTATAATTCACCCCTCCACTTT. It encodes CASSDPPGLSYNSPLHF. This chain links TRBV6-1 with TRBJ1-6; perhaps TRBD1 as D (5 bases). V was clipped by 3 bases and J by 1 base, with 13 bases between them. The CDR3 is 17 residues long. Germline V lookup: CDR1 MNHNS, CDR2 SASEGT.

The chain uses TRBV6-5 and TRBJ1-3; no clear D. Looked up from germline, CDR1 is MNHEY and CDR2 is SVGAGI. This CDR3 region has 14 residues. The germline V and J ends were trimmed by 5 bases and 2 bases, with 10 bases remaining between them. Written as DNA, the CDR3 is TGTGCCAGCAGTAACCGGGGAGCTGGAAACACCATATATTTT. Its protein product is CASSNRGAGNTIYF.

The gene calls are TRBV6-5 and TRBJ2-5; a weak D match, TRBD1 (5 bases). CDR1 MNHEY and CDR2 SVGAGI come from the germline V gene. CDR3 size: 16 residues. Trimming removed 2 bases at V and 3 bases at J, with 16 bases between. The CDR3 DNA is TGTGCCAGCAGTTACCCTGTTGGGGCAGACAAAGAGACCCAGTACTTC. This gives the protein CASSYPVGADKETQYF.

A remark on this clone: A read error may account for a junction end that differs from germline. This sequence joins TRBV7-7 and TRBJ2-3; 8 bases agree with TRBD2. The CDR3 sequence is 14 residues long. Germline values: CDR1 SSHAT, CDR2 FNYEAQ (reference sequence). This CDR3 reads CASSLGAGADTQYF. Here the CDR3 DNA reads TGTGCTAGCAGCTTAGGAGCGGGGGCAGATACGCAGTATTTT.

CDR3 in amino acids: CASSSEQGYGYTF. The CDR3 region has the DNA TGTGCCAGCTCATCCGAACAGGGCTATGGCTACACCTTC. This chain joins TRBV18 and TRBJ1-2; the D gene is possibly TRBD1 (6 bases). This CDR3 region has 13 residues. Trimming left V 5 bases short and J 4 bases short, with 11 bases between. Germline values: CDR1 KGHSH, CDR2 LQKENI.

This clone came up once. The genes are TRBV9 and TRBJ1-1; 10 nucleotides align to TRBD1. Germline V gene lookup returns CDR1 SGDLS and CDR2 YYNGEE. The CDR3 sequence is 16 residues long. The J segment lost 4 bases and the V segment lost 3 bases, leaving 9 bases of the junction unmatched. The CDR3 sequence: CASSARTGGGTTEAFF. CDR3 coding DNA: TGTGCCAGCAGCGCTCGGACAGGGGGAGGAACCACTGAAGCTTTCTTT.

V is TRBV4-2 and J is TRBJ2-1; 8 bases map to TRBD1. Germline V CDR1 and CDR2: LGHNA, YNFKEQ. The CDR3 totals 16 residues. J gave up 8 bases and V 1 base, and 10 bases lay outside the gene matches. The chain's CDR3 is CASSQGIGQGGDEQFF. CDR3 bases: TGTGCCAGCAGCCAAGGGATCGGACAGGGCGGCGATGAGCAGTTCTTC.

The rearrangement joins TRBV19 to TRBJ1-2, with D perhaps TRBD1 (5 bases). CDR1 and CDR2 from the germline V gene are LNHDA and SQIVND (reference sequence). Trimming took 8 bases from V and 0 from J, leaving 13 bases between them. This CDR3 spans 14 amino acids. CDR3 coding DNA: TGTGCCAGTGACGACAGACCGGCTAACTATGGCTACACCTTC. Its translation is CASDDRPANYGYTF.

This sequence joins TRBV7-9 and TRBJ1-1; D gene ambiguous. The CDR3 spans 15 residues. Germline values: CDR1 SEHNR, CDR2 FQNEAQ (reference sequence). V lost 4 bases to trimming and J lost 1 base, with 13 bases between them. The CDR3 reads CASSSPEEGNTEAFF. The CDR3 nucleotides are TGTGCCAGCAGCTCCCCAGAAGAGGGGAACACTGAAGCTTTCTTT.

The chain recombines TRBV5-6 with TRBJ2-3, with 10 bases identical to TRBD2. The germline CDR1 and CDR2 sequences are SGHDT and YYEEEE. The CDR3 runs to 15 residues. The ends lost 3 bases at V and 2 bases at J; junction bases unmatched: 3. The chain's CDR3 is CASSSGLATTDTQYF. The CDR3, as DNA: TGTGCCAGCAGCTCGGGACTAGCGACCACAGATACGCAGTATTTT.

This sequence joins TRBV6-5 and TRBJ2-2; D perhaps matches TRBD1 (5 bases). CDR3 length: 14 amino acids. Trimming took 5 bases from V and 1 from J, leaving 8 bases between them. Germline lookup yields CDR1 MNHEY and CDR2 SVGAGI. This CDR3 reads CASSDRENTGELFF. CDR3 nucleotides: TGTGCCAGCAGTGACAGAGAGAACACCGGGGAGCTGTTTTTT.

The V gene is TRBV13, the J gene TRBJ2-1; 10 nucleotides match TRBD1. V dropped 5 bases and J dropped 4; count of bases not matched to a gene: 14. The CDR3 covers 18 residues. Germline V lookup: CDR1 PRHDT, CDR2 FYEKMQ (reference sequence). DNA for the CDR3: TGTGCCAGCAGCACGCCTCCCGGGACAGGGGACCATTACAATGAGCAGTTCTTC. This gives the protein CASSTPPGTGDHYNEQFF.

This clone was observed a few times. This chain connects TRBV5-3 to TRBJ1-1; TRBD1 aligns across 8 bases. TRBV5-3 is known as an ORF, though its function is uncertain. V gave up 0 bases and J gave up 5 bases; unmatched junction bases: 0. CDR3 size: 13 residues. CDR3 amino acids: CARSLGTGTEAFF. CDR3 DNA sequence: TGTGCCAGAAGCTTGGGGACAGGGACTGAAGCTTTCTTT.

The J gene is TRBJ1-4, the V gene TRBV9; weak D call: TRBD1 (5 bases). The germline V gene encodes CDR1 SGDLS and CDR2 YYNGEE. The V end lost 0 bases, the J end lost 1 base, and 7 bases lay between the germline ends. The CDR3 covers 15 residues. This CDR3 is CASSVDGGTNEKLFF. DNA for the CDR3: TGTGCCAGCAGCGTAGACGGGGGAACTAATGAAAAACTGTTTTTT.

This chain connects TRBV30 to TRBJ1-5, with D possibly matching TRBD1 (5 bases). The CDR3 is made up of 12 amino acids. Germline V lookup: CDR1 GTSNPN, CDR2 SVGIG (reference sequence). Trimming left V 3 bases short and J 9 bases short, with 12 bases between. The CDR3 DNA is TGTGCCTGGAGACCTTTGGGGGGGCCCCAGCATTTT. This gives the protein CAWRPLGGPQHF. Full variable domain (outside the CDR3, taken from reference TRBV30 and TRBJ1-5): SQTIHQWPATLVQPVGSPLSLECTVEGTSNPNLYWYRQAAGRGLQLLFYSVGIGQISSEVPQNLSASRPQDRQFILSSKKLLLSDSGFYLCAWRPLGGPQHFGDGTRLSIL.

CDR3 amino acids: CASSLNWRGANNEQFF. CDR3 nucleotide sequence: TGCGCCAGCAGCTTGAATTGGCGGGGAGCGAACAATGAGCAGTTCTTC. The V gene is TRBV5-1, the J gene TRBJ2-1; a weak D match, TRBD2 (6 bases). V was shortened by 1 base and J by 5 bases, with 16 bases between the two germline ends. There are 16 residues in the CDR3. The V gene's germline CDR1 is SGHRS and CDR2 YFSETQ.

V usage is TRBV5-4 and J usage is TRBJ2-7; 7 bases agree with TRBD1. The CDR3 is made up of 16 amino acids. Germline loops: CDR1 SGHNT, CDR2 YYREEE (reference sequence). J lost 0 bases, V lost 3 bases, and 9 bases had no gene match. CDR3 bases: TGTGCCAGCAGCTCCTCCCACGGGACAGCCTCCTACGAGCAGTACTTC. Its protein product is CASSSSHGTASYEQYF.

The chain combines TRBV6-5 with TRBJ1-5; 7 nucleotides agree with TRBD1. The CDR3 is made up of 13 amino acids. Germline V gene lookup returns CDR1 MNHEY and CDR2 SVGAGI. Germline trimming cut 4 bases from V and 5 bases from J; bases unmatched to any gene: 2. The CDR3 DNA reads TGTGCCAGCAGTTTGGACAGGTATCAGCCCCAGCATTTT. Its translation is CASSLDRYQPQHF.

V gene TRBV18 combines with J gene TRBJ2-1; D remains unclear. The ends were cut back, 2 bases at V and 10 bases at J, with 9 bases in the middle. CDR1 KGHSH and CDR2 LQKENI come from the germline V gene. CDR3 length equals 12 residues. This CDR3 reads CASSPEPLEQFF. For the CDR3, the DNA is TGTGCCAGCTCACCAGAGCCTCTGGAGCAGTTCTTC.

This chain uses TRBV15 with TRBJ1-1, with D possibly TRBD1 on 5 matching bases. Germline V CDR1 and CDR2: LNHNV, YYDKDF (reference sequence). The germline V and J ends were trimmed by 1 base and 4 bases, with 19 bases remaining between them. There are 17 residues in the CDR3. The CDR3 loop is CATSRVRVGRGGTEAFF. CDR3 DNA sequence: TGTGCCACCAGCAGAGTGAGGGTCGGCCGGGGGGGCACTGAAGCTTTCTTT.

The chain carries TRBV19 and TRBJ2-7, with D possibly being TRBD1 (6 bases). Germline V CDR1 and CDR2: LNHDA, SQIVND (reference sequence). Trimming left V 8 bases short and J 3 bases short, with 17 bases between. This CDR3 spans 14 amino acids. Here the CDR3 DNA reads TGTGCCAGTCAGCAGGGGTACGGCGACTACGAGCAGTACTTC. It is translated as CASQQGYGDYEQYF.

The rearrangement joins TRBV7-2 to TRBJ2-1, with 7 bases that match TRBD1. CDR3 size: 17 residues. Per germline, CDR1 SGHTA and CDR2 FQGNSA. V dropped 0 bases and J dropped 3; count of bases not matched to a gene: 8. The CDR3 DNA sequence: TGTGCCAGCAGCTTAGCCGGGACAGATATGCGCTACAATGAGCAGTTCTTC. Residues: CASSLAGTDMRYNEQFF. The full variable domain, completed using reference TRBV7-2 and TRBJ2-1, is GAGVSQSPSNKVTEKGKDVELRCDPISGHTALYWYRQSLGQGLEFLIYFQGNSAPDKSGLPSDRFSAERTGGSVSTLTIQRTQQEDSAVYLCASSLAGTDMRYNEQFFGPGTRLTVL.

In DNA form, the CDR3 reads TGTGCCAGCACCCCAACGGGTGCAGCGGGGGATGGCTACACCTTC. Its protein product is CASTPTGAAGDGYTF. The chain recombines TRBV4-2 with TRBJ1-2; perhaps TRBD1 as D (5 bases). The germline V and J ends were trimmed by 7 bases and 6 bases, with 21 bases remaining between them. The CDR3 is 15 amino acids. The germline V gene encodes CDR1 LGHNA and CDR2 YNFKEQ.

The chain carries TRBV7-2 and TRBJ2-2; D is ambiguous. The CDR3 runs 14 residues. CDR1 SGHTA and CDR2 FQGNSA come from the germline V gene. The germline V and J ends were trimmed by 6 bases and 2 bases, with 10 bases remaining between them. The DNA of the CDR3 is TGTGCCAGCAGACTTAACCCAAACACCGGGGAGCTGTTTTTT. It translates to CASRLNPNTGELFF. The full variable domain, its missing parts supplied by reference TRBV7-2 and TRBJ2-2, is GAGVSQSPSNKVTEKGKDVELRCDPISGHTALYWYRQSLGQGLEFLIYFQGNSAPDKSGLPSDRFSAERTGGSVSTLTIQRTQQEDSAVYLCASRLNPNTGELFFGEGSRLTVL.

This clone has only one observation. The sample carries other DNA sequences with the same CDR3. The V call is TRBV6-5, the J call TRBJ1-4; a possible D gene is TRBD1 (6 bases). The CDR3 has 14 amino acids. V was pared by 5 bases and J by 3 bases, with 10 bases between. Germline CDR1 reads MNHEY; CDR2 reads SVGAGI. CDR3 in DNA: TGTGCCAGCAGTCACGGGGGGCCTAATGAAAAACTGTTTTTT. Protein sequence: CASSHGGPNEKLFF.

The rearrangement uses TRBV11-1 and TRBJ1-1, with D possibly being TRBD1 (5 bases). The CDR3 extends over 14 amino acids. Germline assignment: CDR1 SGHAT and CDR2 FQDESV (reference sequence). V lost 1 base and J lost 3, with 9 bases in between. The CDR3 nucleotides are TGTGCCAGCAGCTTAGAGGGGATCGACACTGAAGCTTTCTTT. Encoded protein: CASSLEGIDTEAFF. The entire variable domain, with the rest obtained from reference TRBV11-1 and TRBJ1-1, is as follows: EAEVAQSPRYKITEKSQAVAFWCDPISGHATLYWYRQILGQGPELLVQFQDESVVDDSQLPKDRFSAERLKGVDSTLKIQPAELGDSAMYLCASSLEGIDTEAFFGQGTRLTVV.